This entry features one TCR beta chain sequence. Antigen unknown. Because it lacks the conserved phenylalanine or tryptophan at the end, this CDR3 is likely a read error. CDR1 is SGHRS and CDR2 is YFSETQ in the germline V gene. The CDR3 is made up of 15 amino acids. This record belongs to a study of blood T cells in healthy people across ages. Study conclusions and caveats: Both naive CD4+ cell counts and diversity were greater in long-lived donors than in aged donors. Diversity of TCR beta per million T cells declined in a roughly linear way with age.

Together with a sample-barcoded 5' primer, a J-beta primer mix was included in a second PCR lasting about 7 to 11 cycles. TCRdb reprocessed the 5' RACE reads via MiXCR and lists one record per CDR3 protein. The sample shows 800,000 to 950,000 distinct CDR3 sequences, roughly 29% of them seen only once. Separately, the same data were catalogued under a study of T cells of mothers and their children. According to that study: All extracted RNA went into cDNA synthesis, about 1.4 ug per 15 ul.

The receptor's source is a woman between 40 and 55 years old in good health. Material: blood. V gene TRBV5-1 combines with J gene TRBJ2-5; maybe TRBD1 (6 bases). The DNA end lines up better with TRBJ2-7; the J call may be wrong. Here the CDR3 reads CASSLRPGVDYEQYC. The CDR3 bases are TGCGCCAGCAGCTTGCGGCCAGGGGTAGACTACGAGCAGTACTGC.